The present TCR beta chain was sequenced within a study of T cells in Graves' hyperthyroidism and ophthalmopathy. Study outcomes and limitations: Onset of ophthalmopathy came a median around 6.5 months after the model predicted it.

RNA transcripts yielded amplified TCR beta CDR3 regions. The HTBI primer set served for first-round RT-PCR of the TCR CDR3. One entry per CDR3 protein, called by TCRdb with MiXCR from the multiplex PCR reads. The table records 400,000 or so distinct CDR3 sequences, roughly 13% of them present only once. Thyroid ultrasound, orbital computed tomography, clinical symptoms, and serum thyroxine and TRAb underpinned diagnoses. Germline CDR1 SEHNR, CDR2 FQNEAQ (reference sequence). CDR3 length: 19 residues. This clonotype was seen more than once but under ten times. Antigen: not known. The junction does not match germline at one end; this may be a read error.

The TCR was taken from a man aged 50-60 years with Graves' ophthalmopathy. The chain recombines TRBV7-9 with TRBJ2-1, with 15 bases matching TRBD2. Input material: blood. CDR3 in amino acids: CVSSPQVGTSGRSYNEQFF. The CDR3 DNA reads TGTGTCAGCAGTCCTCAGGTCGGGACTAGCGGGAGGTCCTACAATGAGCAGTTCTTC. The whole variable domain, remainder taken from reference TRBV7-9 and TRBJ2-1, is DTGVSQNPRHKITKRGQNVTFRCDPISEHNRLYWYRQTLGQGPEFLTYFQNEAQLEKSRLLSDRFSAERPKGSFSTLEIQRTEQGDSAMYLCVSSPQVGTSGRSYNEQFFGPGTRLTVL.